This is a list of T cell receptor beta chains from one sample in a study of naive and memory T cell subsets. Using its own MiXCR run on the UMI-ligation and nested PCR reads, TCRdb lists one record per CDR3 protein. The sample lists about 150,000 distinct CDR3 sequences, over 20% seen once, with 0.11% in the top ten. Specimen: naive CD4+ T cells from blood. The source of these receptors is a human donor in good health. Both conserved end residues are part of each CDR3. Fields, in order: J gene, V gene, D gene, clone size, CDR3 protein, CDR3 DNA. D genes are given only for firm matches. Some rows mark clone size as missing; the rest say once, few, many or name a class of expanded clone.

>TRBJ2-1|TRBV6-1|TRBD2|few
CASRLRTSGAYNEQFF
TGTGCCAGCAGGCTGCGGACTAGCGGGGCGTACAATGAGCAGTTCTTC
>TRBJ2-2|TRBV11-2|-|few
CASSLGAGYGRTGELFF
TGTGCCAGCAGCTTAGGGGCGGGTTATGGGCGTACCGGGGAGCTGTTTTTT
>TRBJ1-5|TRBV11-2|-|-
CASSLRRDQPQHF
TGTGCCAGCAGCCTACGACGTGATCAGCCCCAGCATTTT
>TRBJ1-5|TRBV7-2|TRBD1|few
CASSPAGGNQPQHF
TGTGCCAGCAGCCCCGCAGGGGGAAATCAGCCCCAGCATTTT
>TRBJ1-1|TRBV6-5|TRBD1|few
CASSSTGGGPEAFF
TGTGCCAGCAGTTCGACAGGGGGAGGCCCTGAAGCTTTCTTT
>TRBJ2-3|TRBV18|-|-
CASSLERVTDTQYF
TGTGCCAGCTCACTCGAGCGGGTCACAGATACGCAGTATTTT
>TRBJ2-7|TRBV12-3/TRBV12-4|-|-
CASSGPGYLYEQYF
TGTGCCAGCTCGGGTCCAGGGTACCTATACGAGCAGTACTTC
>TRBJ2-1|TRBV27|-|many
CASSFRGGGLYNEQFF
TGTGCCAGCAGTTTTCGCGGAGGGGGACTATACAATGAGCAGTTCTTC
>TRBJ2-1|TRBV7-8|-|few
CASIRTVSYNEQFF
TGTGCCAGCATTAGGACCGTCTCCTACAATGAGCAGTTCTTC
>TRBJ2-1|TRBV12-3/TRBV12-4|-|-
CASSPDFNEQFF
TGTGCCAGCAGTCCAGATTTCAATGAGCAGTTCTTC
>TRBJ2-2|TRBV24-1|TRBD1|many
CATSDHGQGAGELFF
TGTGCCACCAGTGATCATGGACAGGGGGCCGGGGAGCTGTTTTTT
>TRBJ2-7|TRBV28|TRBD1|-
CASHRGFSYEQYF
TGTGCCAGCCACAGGGGGTTCTCCTACGAGCAGTACTTC
>TRBJ1-5|TRBV28|-|-
CASSLYTPNQPQHF
TGTGCCAGCAGTTTGTACACCCCCAATCAGCCCCAGCATTTT
>TRBJ1-1|TRBV28|TRBD1|few
CASSFGGRGAFF
TGTGCCAGCAGTTTTGGGGGCAGGGGGGCTTTCTTT
>TRBJ1-1|TRBV6-2/TRBV6-3|-|few
CASSTQGLRNEAFF
TGTGCCAGCAGTACCCAGGGGCTGAGAAATGAAGCTTTCTTT
>TRBJ2-5|TRBV10-3|TRBD1|-
CAISQQGQNQETQYF
TGTGCCATCAGTCAGCAGGGACAGAATCAAGAGACCCAGTACTTC
>TRBJ1-1|TRBV12-5|TRBD1|few
CASGPLNRGRGNTEAFF
TGTGCTAGTGGTCCCCTAAACAGGGGCCGGGGTAACACTGAAGCTTTCTTT
>TRBJ2-1|TRBV12-3/TRBV12-4|-|-
CASSLGSDNEQFF
TGTGCCAGCAGTTTAGGTTCCGACAATGAGCAGTTCTTC
>TRBJ2-5|TRBV29-1|-|many
CSVEDRRLAQYF
TGCAGCGTTGAAGATCGACGGTTAGCCCAGTACTTC
>TRBJ2-1|TRBV7-9|-|-
CASSSPKGGYNEQFF
TGTGCCAGCAGCTCCCCAAAAGGGGGATACAATGAGCAGTTCTTC
>TRBJ1-4|TRBV29-1|-|few
CSSLDSINEKLFF
TGCAGCTCCCTGGACAGCATTAATGAAAAACTGTTTTTT
>TRBJ1-2|TRBV2|-|-
CASTRGEQRGYTF
TGTGCCAGCACCCGAGGGGAACAGAGAGGCTACACCTTC
>TRBJ1-1|TRBV27|TRBD1|-
CASSFMPLDRENTEAFF
TGTGCCAGCAGTTTCATGCCCCTGGACAGGGAGAACACTGAAGCTTTCTTT
>TRBJ1-2|TRBV28|TRBD1|few
CASSLTGVARGNYGYTF
TGTGCCAGCAGTTTAACAGGGGTTGCCCGTGGAAACTATGGCTACACCTTC
>TRBJ2-2|TRBV3-1|TRBD2|-
CASSQSSGSTGELFF
TGTGCCAGCAGCCAGTCGAGCGGGAGCACCGGGGAGCTGTTTTTT
>TRBJ1-5|TRBV24-1|-|few
CATSDPRSSNQPQHF
TGTGCCACCAGTGATCCTCGGTCGAGCAATCAGCCCCAGCATTTT
>TRBJ1-2|TRBV29-1|-|-
CSGETGPGYTF
TGCAGCGGGGAGACAGGACCTGGCTACACCTTC
>TRBJ2-7|TRBV25-1|TRBD1|few
CASRRGQSDEQYF
TGTGCCAGCAGGAGGGGACAGTCAGATGAGCAGTACTTC
>TRBJ1-2|TRBV5-1|TRBD1|-
CASSLARDSYSYGYTF
TGCGCCAGCAGCTTGGCCCGGGACAGCTACTCCTATGGCTACACCTTC
>TRBJ2-2|TRBV29-1|-|few
CSAGHTNTGELFF
TGCAGCGCAGGACATACGAACACCGGGGAGCTGTTTTTT
>TRBJ1-1|TRBV10-3|-|few
CAIKGGQANTEAFF
TGTGCCATCAAGGGGGGGCAGGCAAACACTGAAGCTTTCTTT
>TRBJ1-2|TRBV20-1|-|once
CSADLRADYGYTF
TGCAGTGCGGACTTGAGGGCGGACTATGGCTACACCTTC
>TRBJ2-1|TRBV25-1|TRBD2|few
CASRTSGSHNEQFF
TGTGCCAGCAGGACTAGCGGATCCCACAATGAGCAGTTCTTC
>TRBJ2-2|TRBV28|-|-
CASLAGPGAGELFF
TGTGCCAGCTTAGCAGGGCCAGGAGCCGGGGAGCTGTTTTTT
>TRBJ2-1|TRBV28|-|-
CASSTLGGRASNEQFF
TGTGCCAGCAGTACCCTAGGCGGGCGGGCTAGCAATGAGCAGTTCTTC
>TRBJ2-7|TRBV5-6|-|few
CASSKTGYEQYF
TGTGCCAGCAGCAAAACAGGGTACGAGCAGTACTTC
>TRBJ2-2|TRBV6-2/TRBV6-3|-|-
CASSRTITGELFF
TGTGCCAGCAGTAGAACGATTACCGGGGAGCTGTTTTTT
>TRBJ1-4|TRBV29-1|-|-
CSVFYGDSRKLFF
TGCAGCGTTTTTTATGGGGATAGTAGGAAACTGTTTTTT
>TRBJ2-1|TRBV20-1|-|-
CSARKGEQFF
TGCAGTGCTAGAAAGGGGGAGCAGTTCTTC
>TRBJ1-5|TRBV28|TRBD1|-
CASSLPNKGQGIRQPQHF
TGTGCCAGCAGTTTACCAAATAAGGGACAGGGGATTCGGCAGCCCCAGCATTTT